This paragraph covers one T cell receptor beta chain sequence. This may be a read error: a much more frequent sequence differs by one nucleotide. CDR1 and CDR2 (germline): SGHTA, FQGTGA. With 2 bases clipped from V and 7 bases from J, the junction kept 15 bases outside the gene matches. The CDR3 loop spans 18 amino acids. Together with a sample-barcoded 5' primer, a J-beta primer mix was included in a second PCR lasting roughly 7 to 11 cycles. TCRdb re-called the 5' RACE reads through MiXCR, storing one row per CDR3 protein. The sample lists roughly 640,000 distinct CDR3 sequences, about 30% occurring once. The sample comes from a study of blood T cells in healthy people across ages.

The sequence was collected from a woman of 80 years or more in good health. V and J are TRBV7-3 and TRBJ2-7; 12 bases are a match to TRBD1. The sample consisted of blood. The CDR3 nucleotides read TGTGCCAGCAGCTTAGGCCGGGACAGGGGGCGAAGAGAGGATGAGCAGTACTTC. Its translation is CASSLGRDRGRREDEQYF.